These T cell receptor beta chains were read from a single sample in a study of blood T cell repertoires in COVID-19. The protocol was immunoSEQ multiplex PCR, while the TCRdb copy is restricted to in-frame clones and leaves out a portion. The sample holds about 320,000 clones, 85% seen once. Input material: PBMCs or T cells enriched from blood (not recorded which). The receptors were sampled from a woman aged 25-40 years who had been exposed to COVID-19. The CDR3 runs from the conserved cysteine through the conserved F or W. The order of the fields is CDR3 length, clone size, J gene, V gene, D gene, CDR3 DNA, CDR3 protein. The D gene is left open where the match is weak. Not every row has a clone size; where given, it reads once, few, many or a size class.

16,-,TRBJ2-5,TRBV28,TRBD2,TGTGCCAGCAGTGGAATTAGCGGGACGACCCAAGAGACCCAGTACTTC,CASSGISGTTQETQYF
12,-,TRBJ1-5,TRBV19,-,TGTGCCAGTACGGGGAGCAATCAGCCCCAGCATTTT,CASTGSNQPQHF
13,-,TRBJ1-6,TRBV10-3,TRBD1,TGTGCCATCAGTGGGACAGGGGGTTCACCCCTCCACTTT,CAISGTGGSPLHF
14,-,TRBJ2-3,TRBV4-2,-,TGTGCCAGCAGCCAAGGAGCCCCCACAGATACGCAGTATTTT,CASSQGAPTDTQYF
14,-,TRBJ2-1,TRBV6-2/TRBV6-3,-,TGTGCCAGCAGTTACTCTAGCTCCTACAATGAGCAGTTCTTC,CASSYSSSYNEQFF
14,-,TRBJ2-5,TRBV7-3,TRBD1,TGTGCCAGCAGCCCCGACAGGGGAACAGAGACCCAGTACTTC,CASSPDRGTETQYF
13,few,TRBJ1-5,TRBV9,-,TGTGCCAGCAGCCCCACAGACAATCAGCCCCAGCATTTT,CASSPTDNQPQHF
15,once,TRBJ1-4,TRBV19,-,TGTGCCAGTACCCCCCGTCGACAGAATAATGAAAAACTGTTTTTT,CASTPRRQNNEKLFF
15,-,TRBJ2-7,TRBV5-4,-,TGTGCCAGCAGCTTGGGCATCGGGCAGGGCTACGAGCAGTACTTC,CASSLGIGQGYEQYF
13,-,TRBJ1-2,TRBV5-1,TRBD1,TGCGCCAGCAGCCCCTGGACAGGGCGAGGCTACACCTTC,CASSPWTGRGYTF
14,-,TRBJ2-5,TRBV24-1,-,TGTGCCACCAGTGAACGAGGATTACAAGAGACCCAGTACTTC,CATSERGLQETQYF
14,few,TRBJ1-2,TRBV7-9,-,TGTGCCAGCAGCTTAATTTCTCAGGGAGGCGGCTACACCTTC,CASSLISQGGGYTF
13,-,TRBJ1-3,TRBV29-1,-,TGCAGCGTTGACATGAGCTCTGGAAACACCATATATTTT,CSVDMSSGNTIYF
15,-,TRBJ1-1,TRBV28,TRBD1,TGTGCCAGCAGTAGACCCGAGGGGGCCGCGGCTGAAGCTTTCTTT,CASSRPEGAAAEAFF
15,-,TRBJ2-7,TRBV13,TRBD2,TGTGCCAGCAGCTCCCCGGGACTAGATATAGTCAAGCAGTACTTC,CASSSPGLDIVKQYF
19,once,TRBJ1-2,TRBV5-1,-,TGCGCCAGCAGCTTGGTCTCTGTCTTTATTGGGGACAAAGCCTATGGCTACACCTTC,CASSLVSVFIGDKAYGYTF
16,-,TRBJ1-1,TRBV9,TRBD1,TGTGCCAGCAGCGGAGAAAACAGGGGTAAGAACACTGAAGCTTTCTTT,CASSGENRGKNTEAFF
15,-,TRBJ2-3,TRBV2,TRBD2,TGTGCCAGCAGTGATGGGGCGGGAGGGACAGATACGCAGTATTTT,CASSDGAGGTDTQYF
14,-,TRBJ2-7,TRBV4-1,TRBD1,TGCGCCAGCAGCCCTGGACAGGACACCTACGAGCAGTACTTC,CASSPGQDTYEQYF
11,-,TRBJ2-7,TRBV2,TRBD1,TGTGCCAGCAGTCCCGACAGGGGGCAGTACTTC,CASSPDRGQYF
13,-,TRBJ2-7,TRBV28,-,TGTGCCAGCACCTTACAGAGCAGCTACGAGCAGTACTTC,CASTLQSSYEQYF
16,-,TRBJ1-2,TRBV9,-,TGTGCCAGCAGCGTAACTCCCGGACAGAGTAACTATGGCTACACCTTC,CASSVTPGQSNYGYTF
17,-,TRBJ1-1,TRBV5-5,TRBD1,TGTGCCAGCAGCTTGCTGGGACAGGGGGCGCGTAGGACTGAAGCTTTCTTT,CASSLLGQGARRTEAFF
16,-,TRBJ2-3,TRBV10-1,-,TGCGCCAGCAGTGAGTCGGTTGGAGCGAACACAGATACGCAGTATTTT,CASSESVGANTDTQYF
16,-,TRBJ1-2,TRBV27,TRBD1,TGTGCCAGCAGTCCCTCGGGGGGGACAGGGGTCCCACGCTACACCTTC,CASSPSGGTGVPRYTF
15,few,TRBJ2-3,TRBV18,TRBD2,TGTGCCAGCTCACCAACTAGCGCCAGCACAGATACGCAGTATTTT,CASSPTSASTDTQYF
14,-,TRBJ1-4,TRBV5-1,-,TGCGCCAGCAGCTTACAGGGATTAGAGGAAAAACTGTTTTTT,CASSLQGLEEKLFF
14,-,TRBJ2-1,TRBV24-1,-,TGTGCCACCGGGGGGGCGGGTTCCTACAATGAGCAGTTCTTC,CATGGAGSYNEQFF
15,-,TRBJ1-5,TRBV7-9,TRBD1,TGTGCCAGCAGTCTTACAGGGGCGTACAATCAGCCCCAGCATTTT,CASSLTGAYNQPQHF
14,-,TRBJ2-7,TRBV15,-,TGTGCCACCAGCAGAGAGAAGGGGCCGTACGAGCAGTACTTC,CATSREKGPYEQYF
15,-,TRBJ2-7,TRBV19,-,TGTGCCAGTAGTATAGGTGGGACAAGCCCCTACGAGCAGTACTTC,CASSIGGTSPYEQYF
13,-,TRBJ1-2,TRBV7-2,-,TGTGCCAGCAGCTCGACAGCTAACTATGGCTACACCTTC,CASSSTANYGYTF
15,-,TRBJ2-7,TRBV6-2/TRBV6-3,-,TGTGCCAGCAGTTACGGGTTCGGCAGCGCCTACGAGCAGTACTTC,CASSYGFGSAYEQYF
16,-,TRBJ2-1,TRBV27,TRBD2,TGTGCCAGCAGAGTAGCGGGATACTCCACCTACAATGAGCAGTTCTTC,CASRVAGYSTYNEQFF
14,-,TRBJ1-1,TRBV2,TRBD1,TGTGCCAGCAGTGGAGGGACAGGGAGAACTGAAGCTTTCTTT,CASSGGTGRTEAFF
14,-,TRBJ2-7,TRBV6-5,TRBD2,TGTGCCAGCAGGGCCGGGACTACGTTCTACGAGCAGTACTTC,CASRAGTTFYEQYF
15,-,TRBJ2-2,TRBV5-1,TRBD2,TGCGCCAGCAAGATGCGGGAGATGAACACCGGGGAGCTGTTTTTT,CASKMREMNTGELFF
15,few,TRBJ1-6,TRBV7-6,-,TGTGCCAGCAGCTTAGCCCCAGAACAAAATTCACCCCTCCACTTT,CASSLAPEQNSPLHF
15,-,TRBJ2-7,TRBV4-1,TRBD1,TGCGCCAGCAGCCAAGAGCCCCAGGGGGCCTACGAGCAGTACTTC,CASSQEPQGAYEQYF
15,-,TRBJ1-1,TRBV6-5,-,TGTGCCAGCGGACTACTAGACAGTCTTGGTGATGAAGCTTTCTTT,CASGLLDSLGDEAFF
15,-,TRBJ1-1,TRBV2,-,TGTGCCAGCAGGGAAATAAGAGACGGGTGGACTGAAGCTTTCTTT,CASREIRDGWTEAFF
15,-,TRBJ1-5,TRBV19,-,TGTGCCAGTAGTATCAGGGAAATACAGCGACAGCCCCAGCATTTT,CASSIREIQRQPQHF
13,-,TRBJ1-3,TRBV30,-,TGTGCCTGGACTCGGAGCTCTGGAAACACCATATATTTT,CAWTRSSGNTIYF
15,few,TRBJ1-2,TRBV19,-,TGTGCCAGTAGTATTCAAAAGGACAGTTACTATGGCTACACCTTC,CASSIQKDSYYGYTF
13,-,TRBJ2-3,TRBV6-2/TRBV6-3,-,TGTGCCAGCAGTTACCAATTCACAGATACGCAGTATTTT,CASSYQFTDTQYF
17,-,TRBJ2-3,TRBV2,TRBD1,TGTGCCAGCAGTAGACCATTGGGACAGGGGAGTACAGATACGCAGTATTTT,CASSRPLGQGSTDTQYF
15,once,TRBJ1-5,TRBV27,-,TGTGCCAGCAGCAACCTCCTCTACAGCAATCAGCCCCAGCATTTT,CASSNLLYSNQPQHF
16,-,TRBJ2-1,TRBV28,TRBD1,TGTGCCAGCAGTTTATTTCAGGGGGCCTCCTACAATGAGCAGTTCTTC,CASSLFQGASYNEQFF
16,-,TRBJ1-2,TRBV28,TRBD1,TGTGCCAGCAGTTTATGGGACAGGGGTAATGAAGGGGGCTACACCTTC,CASSLWDRGNEGGYTF
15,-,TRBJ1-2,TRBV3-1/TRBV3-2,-,TGTGCCAGCAGCCAAGAAAGTGGCAGGGGCTATGGCTACACCTTC,CASSQESGRGYGYTF
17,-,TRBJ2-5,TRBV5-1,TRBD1,TGCGCCATCAGACCTAGGGACGACAGGGAAAGTCGGGAGACCCAGTACTTC,CAIRPRDDRESRETQYF
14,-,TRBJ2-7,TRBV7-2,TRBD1,TGTGCCAGCTCCGGGGGACAGGGGCCCTACGAGCAGTACTTC,CASSGGQGPYEQYF
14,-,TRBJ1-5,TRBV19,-,TGTGCCAGTAGTATCTCGTCAGGGCGTCAGCCCCAGCATTTT,CASSISSGRQPQHF
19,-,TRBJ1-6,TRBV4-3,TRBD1,TGCGCCAGCAGCCAAAAAGGCGCGGGACAGGGCTACTATAATTCACCCCTCCACTTT,CASSQKGAGQGYYNSPLHF